The 21 T cell receptor beta chains listed next were all sequenced from one sample in a study of beta chain features in type 1 diabetes (dated by TCRdb to 2017 to 2018). The library was obtained by the immunoSEQ multiplex PCR assay. All of the isolated RNA was reverse transcribed with the High Capacity cDNA Reverse Transcription Kit, so expressed TCRB transcripts were sequenced. TCRdb's version of the immuneACCESS table is confined to in-frame rearrangements and falls short of the full clone set. An unresolved V gene accounts for under half of the shortfall where checked; the remainder is of unknown origin. The table for this sample lists over 100,000 clones; almost 40% of them were counted only once. The ten largest make up 0.06% to 0.075% of the sample. Sequenced material: stem cell memory CD4+ T cells from blood. This specimen's cell subset or site label, per the study, means: stem cell-like memory CD4+ T cells. Receptors were obtained from a woman under 30 in good health.

This clone occurred a few times. The genes are TRBV14 and TRBJ1-1; weak D call: TRBD1 (6 bases). V was trimmed by 1 base and J by 5 bases, leaving 14 bases between them. Germline V gene sequence: CDR1 SGHDN, CDR2 FVKESK. The CDR3 has 15 amino acids. As DNA, the CDR3 is TGTGCCAGCAGCCAAGTAGGCAGGGGACGGACTGAAGCTTTCTTT. Its translation: CASSQVGRGRTEAFF.

V is TRBV6-5 and J is TRBJ1-2, with a possible D match to TRBD1 (5 bases). CDR3 length: 14 amino acids. Germline V gene lookup returns CDR1 MNHEY and CDR2 SVGAGI. V shed 0 bases and J shed 4 bases, with 9 bases lying between them. As DNA, the CDR3 is TGTGCCAGCAGTTACTCGGGGAGGGGCTATGGCTACACCTTC. This translates into CASSYSGRGYGYTF.

The chain has TRBV7-9 and TRBJ2-1; D might be TRBD2 (7 bases). The CDR3 length is 17 residues. The V gene's germline CDR1 is SEHNR and CDR2 FQNEAQ (reference sequence). Trimming removed 8 bases at V and 8 bases at J, with 28 bases between. CDR3 region: CASSWPLGGAQEHEQFF. The CDR3 nucleotides are TGTGCCAGCTCTTGGCCCTTAGGGGGGGCGCAGGAGCATGAGCAGTTCTTC.

This clone was counted only a few times. The chain employs TRBV29-1 and TRBJ2-1; 7 bases fit TRBD1. J lost 7 bases, V lost 3 bases, and 24 bases had no gene match. The CDR3 is made up of 19 amino acids. CDR1 and CDR2 from the germline V gene are SQVTM and ANQGSEA. CDR3 sequence (DNA): TGCAGCGTTGATATTAGAGATGACAGGGCGCTGCGCTGGGGGAATGAGCAGTTCTTC. Its translation is CSVDIRDDRALRWGNEQFF.

The chain joins TRBV19 to TRBJ2-7, with 10 bases identical to TRBD1. Germline V gene data show CDR1 as LNHDA and CDR2 as SQIVND (reference sequence). This CDR3 has 15 amino acids. The V segment lost 5 bases and the J segment 1 base; nucleotides outside the gene matches: 5. For the CDR3, the DNA is TGTGCCAGTAGTGAACCGGGACAGGGGTCCTACGAGCAGTACTTC. Encoded protein: CASSEPGQGSYEQYF.

This rearrangement joins TRBV19 to TRBJ2-1; 7 bases fit TRBD1. The CDR3 covers 13 residues. CDR1 LNHDA and CDR2 SQIVND come from the germline V gene (reference sequence). J gave up 9 bases and V 5 bases, and 7 bases lay outside the gene matches. This CDR3 is CASSVDRESEQFF. CDR3 DNA sequence: TGTGCCAGTAGTGTCGACAGGGAAAGTGAGCAGTTCTTC.

The table lists this clone with a few counts. V gene TRBV5-1 combines with J gene TRBJ2-7; D remains unclear. This CDR3 comprises 13 residues. The germline V gene encodes CDR1 SGHRS and CDR2 YFSETQ. The germline V and J ends were trimmed by 2 bases and 4 bases, with 10 bases remaining between them. CDR3 DNA: TGCGCCAGCAGCTTTGAAGCGAAGTACGAGCAGTACTTC. Protein: CASSFEAKYEQYF.

This clone was seen a handful of times. V usage is TRBV7-2 and J usage is TRBJ1-2; 7 positions match TRBD1. V was pared by 5 bases and J by 5 bases, with 8 bases of the junction left unmatched. CDR3 length: 14 residues. CDR1 and CDR2 from the germline V gene are SGHTA and FQGNSA. The CDR3 loop reads CASSPPDRIYGYTF. The CDR3 DNA follows: TGTGCCAGCAGCCCCCCGGACAGGATTTATGGCTACACCTTC.

The rearrangement uses TRBV18 and TRBJ2-2; 7 bases match TRBD2. The CDR3 is 17 residues long. Germline CDR1 KGHSH, CDR2 LQKENI. V was pared by 2 bases and J by 0 bases, with 6 bases of the junction left unmatched. CDR3 coding DNA: TGTGCCAGCTCACCATCTAGCGGCGCAACGAACACCGGGGAGCTGTTTTTT. This encodes CASSPSSGATNTGELFF.

The rearrangement uses TRBV18 and TRBJ2-7; 7 positions agree with TRBD2. Germline loops: CDR1 KGHSH, CDR2 LQKENI. The CDR3 covers 11 residues. V lost 2 bases, J lost 12 bases, and 4 bases stayed unmatched. CDR3 nucleotides: TGTGCCAGCTCACCAGGGGGGGATTCGTACTTC. Its protein product is CASSPGGDSYF.

This clone was seen more than once but under ten times. The CDR3 reads CASSRPDRGTEAFF. Here the CDR3 DNA reads TGTGCCAGCAGCCGTCCGGACAGGGGAACTGAAGCTTTCTTT. The V gene is TRBV5-6, the J gene TRBJ1-1, with 9 bases lining up with TRBD1. The CDR3 extends over 14 amino acids. The J segment lost 5 bases and the V segment lost 4 bases, leaving 6 bases of the junction unmatched. Germline CDR1 reads SGHDT; CDR2 reads YYEEEE. Supplemented by reference TRBV5-6 and TRBJ1-1, the full variable domain reads DAGVTQSPTHLIKTRGQQVTLRCSPKSGHDTVSWYQQALGQGPQFIFQYYEEEERQRGNFPDRFSGHQFPNYSSELNVNALLLGDSALYLCASSRPDRGTEAFFGQGTRLTVV.

This clone was seen more than once but under ten times. CDR3 sequence: CASSLAPTDTQYF. Written as DNA, the CDR3 is TGTGCCAGCAGCTTAGCGCCTACCGATACGCAGTATTTT. The J gene is TRBJ2-3, the V gene TRBV7-2; D call uncertain. V was shortened by 0 bases and J by 6 bases, with 7 bases between the two germline ends. Germline lookup yields CDR1 SGHTA and CDR2 FQGNSA. The CDR3 loop spans 13 amino acids.

The chain recombines TRBV4-1 with TRBJ2-5, with 10 bases matching TRBD2. This CDR3 has 17 amino acids. Germline CDR1 is MGHRA and CDR2 is YSYEKL. V lost 4 bases, J lost 1 base, and 9 bases stayed unmatched. CDR3 loop: CASSPLLAGIFQETQYF. CDR3 DNA sequence: TGCGCCAGCAGCCCCCTACTAGCGGGAATCTTCCAAGAGACCCAGTACTTC.

This clone showed up just a few times. The chain joins TRBV23-1 to TRBJ2-1, with 9 bases matching TRBD1. TRBV23-1 is an open reading frame, and its role is uncertain. Germline trimming cut 1 base from V and 4 bases from J; bases unmatched to any gene: 5. CDR3 length: 16 residues. The CDR3 spells CASSQFGTGLYNEQFF. The CDR3 nucleotides are TGCGCCAGCAGTCAATTTGGGACAGGGCTTTACAATGAGCAGTTCTTC.

This clone was detected only once. The chain carries TRBV2 and TRBJ2-5, with no clear D. This CDR3 has 10 amino acids. V was trimmed by 4 bases and J by 11 bases, leaving 8 bases between them. In germline, CDR1 is SNHLY, CDR2 FYNNEI. The CDR3: CASSGARQYF. CDR3 in DNA: TGTGCCAGCAGTGGGGCCAGGCAGTACTTC.

A few counts support this clone. The CDR3 protein is CASSLGTGHAKNIQYF. As DNA, the CDR3 is TGCGCCAGCAGCTTGGGCACAGGGCACGCCAAAAACATTCAGTACTTC. The chain combines TRBV5-1 with TRBJ2-4; possible D gene TRBD1, 6 bases. CDR3 length equals 16 residues. The germline CDR1 and CDR2 sequences are SGHRS and YFSETQ. V gave up 0 bases and J gave up 1 base, with 11 bases separating them.

V gene TRBV11-1 combines with J gene TRBJ2-1, with D tentatively TRBD1 (6 bases). The CDR3 runs to 16 residues. Per the germline V gene, CDR1 is SGHAT and CDR2 is FQDESV (reference sequence). Deletions cut 5 bases from V and 0 bases from J, with 14 bases between. As DNA, the CDR3 is TGTGCCAGCAGCCCTAGGGGGTCAGCCTCCTACAATGAGCAGTTCTTC. It is translated as CASSPRGSASYNEQFF. Together with reference TRBV11-1 and TRBJ2-1, the CDR3 gives the full variable domain: EAEVAQSPRYKITEKSQAVAFWCDPISGHATLYWYRQILGQGPELLVQFQDESVVDDSQLPKDRFSAERLKGVDSTLKIQPAELGDSAMYLCASSPRGSASYNEQFFGPGTRLTVL.

The chain couples TRBV28 to TRBJ1-1, with D perhaps matching TRBD1 (5 bases). The germline CDR1 and CDR2 sequences are MDHEN and SYDVKM. The CDR3 loop spans 14 amino acids. The ends were cut back, 1 base at V and 0 bases at J, with 6 bases in the middle. CDR3 DNA sequence: TGTGCCAGCAGTTTATCGGACATGAACACTGAAGCTTTCTTT. Protein sequence: CASSLSDMNTEAFF.

The chain's CDR3 is CASRRQRNTEAFF. The CDR3 coding sequence is TGTGCCAGCAGGCGACAGAGGAACACTGAAGCTTTCTTT. This chain links TRBV7-2 with TRBJ1-1, with D maybe TRBD1 (5 bases). The CDR3 loop spans 13 amino acids. Germline CDR1 SGHTA, CDR2 FQGNSA. V lost 6 bases to trimming and J lost 1 base, with 9 bases between them. Combining the CDR3 with reference TRBV7-2 and TRBJ1-1 gives the whole variable domain GAGVSQSPSNKVTEKGKDVELRCDPISGHTALYWYRQSLGQGLEFLIYFQGNSAPDKSGLPSDRFSAERTGGSVSTLTIQRTQQEDSAVYLCASRRQRNTEAFFGQGTRLTVV.

The rearrangement links TRBV5-1 to TRBJ2-1, with 9 bases that match TRBD1. The CDR3 runs to 17 residues. From germline, CDR1 is SGHRS and CDR2 YFSETQ. V lost 3 bases and J lost 7; bases outside the gene matches: 14. CDR3 in amino acids: CASSSDTGTGRQNEQFF. CDR3 coding DNA: TGCGCCAGCAGCTCTGATACCGGGACAGGGAGGCAGAATGAGCAGTTCTTC.

Only a few counts were recorded for this clone. The V gene is TRBV5-1, the J gene TRBJ2-7, with D tentatively TRBD2 (5 bases). Germline loops: CDR1 SGHRS, CDR2 YFSETQ. This CDR3 region has 12 residues. The V and J ends lost 7 bases and 4 bases respectively, with 12 bases between them. DNA for the CDR3: TGCGCCAGCTCCCCCCGAGGGTACGAGCAGTACTTC. It is translated as CASSPRGYEQYF.